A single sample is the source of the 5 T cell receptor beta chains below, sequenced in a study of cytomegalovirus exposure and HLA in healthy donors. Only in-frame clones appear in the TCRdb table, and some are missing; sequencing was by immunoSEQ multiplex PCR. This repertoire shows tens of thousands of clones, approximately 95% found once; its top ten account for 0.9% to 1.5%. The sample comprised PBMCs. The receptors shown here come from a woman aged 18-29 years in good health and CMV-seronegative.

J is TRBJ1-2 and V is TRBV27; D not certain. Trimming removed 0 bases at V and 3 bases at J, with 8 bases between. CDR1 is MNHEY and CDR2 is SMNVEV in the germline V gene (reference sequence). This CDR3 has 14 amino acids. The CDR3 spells CASSLSREYYGYTF. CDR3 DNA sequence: TGTGCCAGCAGTTTATCGCGGGAGTACTATGGCTACACCTTC.

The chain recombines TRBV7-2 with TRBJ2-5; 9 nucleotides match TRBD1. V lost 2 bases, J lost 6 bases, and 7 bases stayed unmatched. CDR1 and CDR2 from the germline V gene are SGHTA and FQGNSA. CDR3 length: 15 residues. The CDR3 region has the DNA TGTGCCAGCAGCTTATCCACGGGACAGGGAAAGACCCAGTACTTC. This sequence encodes CASSLSTGQGKTQYF. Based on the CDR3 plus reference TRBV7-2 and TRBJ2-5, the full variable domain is GAGVSQSPSNKVTEKGKDVELRCDPISGHTALYWYRQSLGQGLEFLIYFQGNSAPDKSGLPSDRFSAERTGGSVSTLTIQRTQQEDSAVYLCASSLSTGQGKTQYFGPGTRLLVL.

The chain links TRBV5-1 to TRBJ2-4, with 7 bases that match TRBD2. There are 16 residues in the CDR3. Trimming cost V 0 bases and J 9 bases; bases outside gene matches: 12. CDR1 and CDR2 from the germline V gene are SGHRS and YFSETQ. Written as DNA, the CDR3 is TGCGCCAGCAGCTTGGAGGCGACAGCCCCTAGCGGCATTCAGTACTTC. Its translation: CASSLEATAPSGIQYF.

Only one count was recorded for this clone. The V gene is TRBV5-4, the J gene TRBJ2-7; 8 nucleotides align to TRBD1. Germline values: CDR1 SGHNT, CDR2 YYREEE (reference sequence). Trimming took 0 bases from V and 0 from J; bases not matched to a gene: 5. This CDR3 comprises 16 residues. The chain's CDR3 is CASSLGGQASSYEQYF. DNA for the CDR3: TGTGCCAGCAGCTTGGGGGGACAGGCCAGCTCCTACGAGCAGTACTTC.

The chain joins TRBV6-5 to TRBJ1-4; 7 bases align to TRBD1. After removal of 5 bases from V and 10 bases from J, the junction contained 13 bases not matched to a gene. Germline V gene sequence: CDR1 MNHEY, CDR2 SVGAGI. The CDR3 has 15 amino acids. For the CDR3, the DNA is TGTGCCAGCAGTCCCCGCGGGGGGCCAGGGGGAAAACTGTTTTTT. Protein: CASSPRGGPGGKLFF.